This T cell receptor (beta chain) was found in a study of spatial heterogeneity in lung cancer. Study context: A unique TCR and UMI combination showed up more than ten times in raw reads, on average.

Time point specified: sample taken at primary tumor resection. The donors comprised approximately 72 untreated early-stage non-small cell lung cancer patients. Whole RNA, which was extracted from tumor, nontumor lung tissue or frozen PBMC, was sequenced without any cell sorting. The CDR3 totals 15 residues. Unmatched junction bases numbered 10, after V lost 8 bases and J lost 2 bases. CDR1 and CDR2 (germline): MNHNS, SASEGT. TCR cDNA molecules each carried a unique molecular identifier. One entry per CDR3 protein, called by TCRdb with MiXCR from the 5' RACE reads. The sample shows about 7,700 distinct CDR3 sequences, around 15% of them seen only once.

The chain employs TRBV6-1 and TRBJ2-7, with 9 bases that match TRBD1. The sequence was obtained from a male donor with early-stage non-small cell lung cancer. The material sequenced was normal lung tissue next to the tumor, taken at surgery. CDR3 nucleotides: TGTGCCAGCTCATACGAGGGACAGGGCACCTACGAGCAGTACTTC. Its protein is CASSYEGQGTYEQYF.